The rows below give T cell receptor beta chains drawn from one sample of a study of cytomegalovirus exposure and HLA in healthy donors. TCRdb's table, derived via immunoSEQ multiplex PCR, lists solely in-frame clones and lacks some. Of fewer than 250,000 clones listed, around nine tenths are singletons. The sequencing input was PBMCs. The receptors were gathered from a man in his late teens or twenties in good health and CMV-seronegative. The CDR3 runs from the conserved cysteine through the conserved F or W. Each record gives: V gene, J gene, D gene, clone size, CDR3 protein, CDR3 DNA. The D gene is left open where the match is weak. Size tells how often a clone was seen (once, few, many) or the class of an expanded clone, and some rows leave it out.

>TRBV9|TRBJ2-2|TRBD2|-
CASSPTSGGARELFF
TGTGCCAGCAGTCCTACTAGCGGGGGGGCGAGGGAGCTGTTTTTT
>TRBV21-1|TRBJ2-5|-|-
CASSPGQGACETQYF
TGTGCCAGCAGTCCCGGACAGGGGGCTTGCGAGACCCAGTACTTC
>TRBV6-5|TRBJ2-7|-|-
CASSSGLVLGQYF
TGTGCCAGCAGTTCCGGACTGGTCCTGGGGCAGTACTTC
>TRBV18|TRBJ2-5|-|once
CASSPSQETQYF
TGTGCCAGCTCACCGAGTCAAGAGACCCAGTACTTC
>TRBV27|TRBJ1-6|-|-
CASSLYSLAPNSPLHF
TGTGCCAGCAGTTTATACAGCTTGGCCCCGAATTCACCCCTCCACTTT
>TRBV6-5|TRBJ2-3|TRBD2|-
CASSQSGNADTQYF
TGTGCCAGCAGTCAGAGCGGGAACGCAGATACGCAGTATTTT
>TRBV10-1|TRBJ2-3|-|-
CASSVGGARDTQYF
TGCGCCAGCTCGGTTGGGGGGGCCCGAGATACGCAGTATTTT
>TRBV4-3|TRBJ1-3|-|-
CASSQDSGGVGLGTIYF
TGCGCCAGCAGCCAAGATTCTGGGGGCGTAGGGTTGGGCACCATATATTTT
>TRBV10-2|TRBJ2-7|TRBD2|-
CASSEAGEKYF
TGCGCCAGCAGTGAAGCGGGGGAGAAGTACTTC
>TRBV23-1|TRBJ2-7|-|-
CASRRERSYEQYF
TGCGCCAGTAGGAGAGAACGATCCTACGAGCAGTACTTC
>TRBV7-6|TRBJ1-2|TRBD1|-
CASSNTGASTGGYTF
TGTGCCAGCAGCAACACAGGGGCCTCGACCGGTGGCTACACCTTC
>TRBV6-1|TRBJ1-5|-|-
CASTDNFSNQPQHF
TGTGCCAGCACGGACAACTTTAGCAATCAGCCCCAGCATTTT
>TRBV27|TRBJ2-1|-|-
CASSVTGTYNEQFF
TGTGCCAGCAGTGTCACGGGGACCTACAATGAGCAGTTCTTC
>TRBV19|TRBJ2-7|-|-
CASSIGPSYEQYF
TGTGCCAGTAGTATTGGTCCCAGCTACGAGCAGTACTTC
>TRBV30|TRBJ2-7|TRBD1|-
CAWSVGTGDYEQYF
TGTGCCTGGAGTGTAGGGACAGGGGACTACGAGCAGTACTTC
>TRBV7-2|TRBJ1-2|-|-
CASSVKLYGYTF
TGTGCCAGCAGCGTAAAACTCTATGGCTACACCTTC
>TRBV11-3|TRBJ2-5|-|-
CASSPGNQETQYF
TGTGCCAGCAGCCCCGGGAACCAAGAGACCCAGTACTTC
>TRBV9|TRBJ1-1|-|-
CASSVAQVTEAFF
TGTGCCAGCAGCGTAGCACAGGTCACTGAAGCTTTCTTT
>TRBV6-1|TRBJ1-2|TRBD1|-
CASSESGQGEGGYTF
TGTGCCAGCAGTGAATCGGGACAGGGCGAAGGAGGCTACACCTTC
>TRBV6-4|TRBJ2-1|-|-
CASSVRGLGGEQFF
TGTGCCAGCAGTGTTCGGGGCTTGGGGGGTGAGCAGTTCTTC
>TRBV7-2|TRBJ2-3|TRBD1|many
CASSRDRDYTDTQYF
TGTGCCAGCAGCCGGGACAGGGACTACACAGATACGCAGTATTTT
>TRBV9|TRBJ2-6|-|-
CASSAPGGANVLTF
TGTGCCAGCAGCGCCCCCGGGGGGGCCAACGTCCTGACTTTC
>TRBV6-6|TRBJ2-3|TRBD2|-
CASTETSVDTQYF
TGTGCCAGCACCGAGACTAGCGTCGATACGCAGTATTTT
>TRBV6-4|TRBJ2-3|TRBD2|few
CASSAHGTSKSDTQYF
TGTGCCAGCAGTGCTCACGGGACTAGCAAATCAGATACGCAGTATTTT
>TRBV10-2|TRBJ2-7|TRBD2|-
CASSESRLAATYEQYF
TGCGCCAGCAGTGAGTCAAGACTAGCGGCAACCTACGAGCAGTACTTC
>TRBV28|TRBJ2-7|TRBD2|once
CASSPGGAGEQYF
TGTGCCAGCAGCCCCGGGGGGGCGGGTGAGCAGTACTTC
>TRBV9|TRBJ2-5|-|-
CASSGGGWETQYF
TGTGCCAGCAGCGGCGGGGGCTGGGAGACCCAGTACTTC
>TRBV18|TRBJ2-5|TRBD2|-
CASSPIALLAGRLQETQYF
TGTGCCAGCTCACCAATCGCCCTACTAGCGGGGAGACTCCAAGAGACCCAGTACTTC
>TRBV2|TRBJ1-2|TRBD1|once
CASSGRDRNYGYTF
TGTGCCAGCAGTGGCCGGGACAGGAACTATGGCTACACCTTC
>TRBV28|TRBJ1-1|-|-
CASSSPQEWNTEAFF
TGTGCCAGCAGTTCCCCCCAAGAGTGGAACACTGAAGCTTTCTTT
>TRBV4-3|TRBJ2-7|-|-
CASSQYQGYEQYF
TGCGCCAGCAGCCAATACCAGGGGTACGAGCAGTACTTC
>TRBV11-2|TRBJ1-5|-|-
CASSNTGRGQPQHF
TGTGCCAGCAGCAACACAGGCAGAGGCCAGCCCCAGCATTTT
>TRBV29-1|TRBJ2-2|-|-
CSAGDMFTGELFF
TGCAGCGCTGGGGACATGTTCACCGGGGAGCTGTTTTTT
>TRBV28|TRBJ1-3|-|once
CASSSQGGSDSGNTIYF
TGTGCCAGCAGCTCACAAGGGGGATCCGACTCTGGAAACACCATATATTTT
>TRBV30|TRBJ1-4|-|-
CAWSGGQEKLFF
TGTGCCTGGAGTGGAGGGCAGGAAAAACTGTTTTTT
>TRBV18|TRBJ2-5|TRBD2|few
CASSPPGGVETQYF
TGTGCCAGCTCACCACCCGGGGGGGTAGAGACCCAGTACTTC
>TRBV6-1|TRBJ2-1|-|-
CASSEGTRYYNEQFF
TGTGCCAGCAGTGAAGGGACAAGATACTACAATGAGCAGTTCTTC
>TRBV6-5|TRBJ1-1|-|-
CASSYSFPWATEAFF
TGTGCCAGCAGTTACTCTTTTCCTTGGGCGACTGAAGCTTTCTTT
>TRBV4-3|TRBJ1-1|-|once
CASSSGLANTEAFF
TGCGCCAGCAGCAGTGGACTAGCGAACACTGAAGCTTTCTTT
>TRBV28|TRBJ1-5|-|-
CASRRVSNQPQHF
TGTGCCAGCAGGAGGGTTAGCAATCAGCCCCAGCATTTT
>TRBV5-1|TRBJ2-1|TRBD2|-
CASSLSGRDYNEQFF
TGCGCCAGCAGCCTTAGCGGGAGGGACTACAATGAGCAGTTCTTC
>TRBV6-5|TRBJ1-1|TRBD1|-
CASSYLTGDTEAFF
TGTGCCAGCAGTTACCTGACAGGGGACACTGAAGCTTTCTTT
>TRBV28|TRBJ1-2|-|few
CASSLGQNYGYTF
TGTGCCAGCAGTTTAGGGCAAAACTATGGCTACACCTTC
>TRBV7-9|TRBJ2-1|TRBD1|-
CASSKGQGARNEQFF
TGTGCCAGCAGCAAGGGACAGGGGGCGAGGAATGAGCAGTTCTTC
>TRBV4-2|TRBJ2-5|-|-
CASSQGGTEETQYF
TGTGCCAGCAGCCAAGGGGGCACCGAAGAGACCCAGTACTTC
>TRBV25-1|TRBJ1-5|TRBD1|-
CASSETGFNQPQHF
TGTGCCAGCAGTGAGACAGGGTTCAATCAGCCCCAGCATTTT
>TRBV30|TRBJ2-5|-|-
CAWTPGGRETQYF
TGTGCCTGGACCCCCGGGGGTCGAGAGACCCAGTACTTC
>TRBV18|TRBJ2-7|-|-
CASSPNLATLVGEQYF
TGTGCCAGCTCACCGAACCTAGCGACCCTCGTGGGCGAGCAGTACTTC
>TRBV30|TRBJ1-1|-|-
CAWSRAFAEAFF
TGTGCCTGGAGTCGCGCCTTTGCTGAAGCTTTCTTT
>TRBV28|TRBJ2-7|TRBD2|-
CASRPSSSGRSSYEQYF
TGTGCCAGCAGACCGTCTTCTAGCGGCCGTAGCTCCTACGAGCAGTACTTC
>TRBV6-1|TRBJ2-7|-|-
CASRGKNYEQYF
TGTGCCAGCAGGGGCAAAAACTACGAGCAGTACTTC
>TRBV7-9|TRBJ2-6|-|-
CASSLTEAGANVLTF
TGTGCCAGCAGCTTGACAGAAGCTGGGGCCAACGTCCTGACTTTC
>TRBV7-8|TRBJ2-1|-|once
CASSLVAPEQFF
TGTGCCAGCAGCTTAGTGGCTCCTGAGCAGTTCTTC
>TRBV28|TRBJ2-1|TRBD2|-
CASSFTITAGDWEQFF
TGTGCCAGCAGTTTCACCATCACGGCGGGGGATTGGGAGCAGTTCTTC